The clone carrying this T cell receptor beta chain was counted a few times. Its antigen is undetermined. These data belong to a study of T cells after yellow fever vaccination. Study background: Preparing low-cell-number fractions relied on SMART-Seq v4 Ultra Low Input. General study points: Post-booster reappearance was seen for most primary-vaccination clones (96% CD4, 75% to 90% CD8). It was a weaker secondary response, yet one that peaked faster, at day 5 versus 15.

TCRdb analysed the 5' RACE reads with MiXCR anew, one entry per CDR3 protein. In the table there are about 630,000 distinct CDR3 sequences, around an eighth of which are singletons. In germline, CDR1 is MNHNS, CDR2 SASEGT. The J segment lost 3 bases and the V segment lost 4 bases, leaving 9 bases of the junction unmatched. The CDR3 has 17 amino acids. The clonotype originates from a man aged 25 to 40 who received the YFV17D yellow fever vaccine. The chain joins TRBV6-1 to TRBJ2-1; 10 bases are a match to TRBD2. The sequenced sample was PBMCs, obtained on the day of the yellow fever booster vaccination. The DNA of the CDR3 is TGTGCCAGCAGTGGAGGAGGACTAGCGGAGAGCTACAATGAGCAGTTCTTC. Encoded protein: CASSGGGLAESYNEQFF.